Given below is one T cell receptor (beta chain) in context. Execution of the assay was at deep level. Assay: immunoSEQ multiplex PCR; the TCRdb copy retains only in-frame clones and omits some. Found here are about 510,000 clones, over 60% of them singletons; the top ten hold about an eighth. This entry comes from a study of shared clonotypes between healthy human individuals. The study drew its donors from healthy HIV-negative adults without recent acute infections or vaccinations. CDR1 MNHEY and CDR2 SVGAGI come from the germline V gene. The CDR3 spans 16 residues. The trim removed 4 bases at V and 13 bases at J, leaving 10 bases unmatched.

Sequencing was carried out using PBMCs. The V call is TRBV6-5, the J call TRBJ2-1; 16 nucleotides align to TRBD2. The origin of this receptor is a woman between 40 and 50 years old in good health. Some clones in this sample may be carry-over from other donors' samples. The CDR3 DNA sequence: TGTGCCAGCAGTTCCGGAGGGACTAGCGGGAGGGAAATACAGTTCTTC. It is translated as CASSSGGTSGREIQFF.